This entry is about one TCR beta chain. Generated by immunoSEQ multiplex PCR, the TCRdb table keeps only in-frame clones and is missing some. The table records a few hundred thousand clones, about 89% of them present only once. The CDR3 loop spans 14 amino acids. Germline lookup yields CDR1 SGHKS and CDR2 YYEKEE (reference sequence). With V trimmed by 4 bases and J by 2 bases, 4 bases remained unmatched. The data originate from a study of blood T cell repertoires in COVID-19. Those enrolled, adults aged about 18 to 95 years, came from around 25 US areas. Assignment of participants to cohorts was predicated upon participant-reported clinical history.

What was sequenced was PBMCs or T cells enriched from blood (not recorded which). The chain recombines TRBV5-5 with TRBJ2-7; TRBD1 aligns across 9 bases. The TCR was taken from a man aged 25-40 years who had recovered from COVID-19. The CDR3 DNA sequence: TGTGCCAGCAGCATGGGACAGGGAACCTACGAGCAGTACTTC. Protein: CASSMGQGTYEQYF.